The T cell receptor (beta chain) under discussion was sequenced for a study of graft-versus-host responses after intestinal transplantation. There are 13 residues in the CDR3. From germline, CDR1 is MNHEY and CDR2 SVGAGI. V gave up 6 bases and J gave up 5 bases; unmatched junction bases: 4. Clones were sequenced by immunoSEQ multiplex PCR, and TCRdb holds only the in-frame ones, with some missing. The top ten hold more than 1.5% of the sample, which has tens of thousands of clones, about 95% seen once. Sample: PBMCs, taken about 350 days after intestinal transplant. This rearrangement joins TRBV6-5 to TRBJ2-5, with 9 bases matching TRBD1. This receptor was identified in a human patient who received an intestinal transplant, so some T cells may come from the graft donor. The CDR3 loop is CASRTGGGETQYF. CDR3 bases: TGTGCCAGCAGAACAGGGGGCGGGGAGACCCAGTACTTC.